This T cell receptor (beta chain) came from a study of OX40 agonist ivuxolimab in advanced cancers. The overall study: With a range of roughly 23 to 79, age averaged 60 years, and 75% to 90% were male. Of the participants, about 40% had some prior anti-PD-1, anti-PD-L1 or anti-CTLA-4 therapy, which was allowed.

Peripheral blood came from all dose cohorts at three timepoints. TCRdb keeps only in-frame clones here, not all; method: immunoSEQ multiplex PCR. The sample has about 82,000 clones; roughly 90% are singletons. Material: CD4+ or CD8+ T cells sorted from blood, obtained in a trial of the OX40 agonist ivuxolimab. The sequence was collected from an adult with an advanced solid tumor such as melanoma, head and neck, liver or kidney cancer.

The CDR3 nucleotides read TGTGCCAGCAGCTTCTTGCCTAGGGGGGAGACCCAGTACTTC. It is translated as CASSFLPRGETQYF. V is TRBV5-6 and J is TRBJ2-5, with D possibly being TRBD1 (6 bases). V was trimmed by 2 bases and J by 5 bases, leaving 13 bases between them. The CDR3 is made up of 14 amino acids. Looked up from germline, CDR1 is SGHDT and CDR2 is YYEEEE.